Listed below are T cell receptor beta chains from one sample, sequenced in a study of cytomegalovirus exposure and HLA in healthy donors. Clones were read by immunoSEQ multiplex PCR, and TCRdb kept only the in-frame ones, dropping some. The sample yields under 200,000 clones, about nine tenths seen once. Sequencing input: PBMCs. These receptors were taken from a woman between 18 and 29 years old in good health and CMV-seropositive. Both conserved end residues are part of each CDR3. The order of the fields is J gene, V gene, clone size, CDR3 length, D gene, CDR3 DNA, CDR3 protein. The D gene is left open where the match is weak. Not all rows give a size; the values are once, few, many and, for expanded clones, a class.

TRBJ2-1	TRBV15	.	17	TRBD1	TGTGCCACCAGCAGAGGTCCGGGACAGGGCACGGTAGATGAGCAGTTCTTC	CATSRGPGQGTVDEQFF
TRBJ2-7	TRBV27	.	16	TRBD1	TGTGCCAGCAGTTTTGTTGGCAGGGGGAGCTCCTACGAGCAGTACTTC	CASSFVGRGSSYEQYF
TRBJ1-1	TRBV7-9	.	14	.	TGTGCCAGCAGCTTAGCGACCGGGATCACTGAAGCTTTCTTT	CASSLATGITEAFF
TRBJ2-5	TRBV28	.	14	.	TGTGCCAGCAGGCCCACGGGTGAGGGGGTGACCCAGTACTTC	CASRPTGEGVTQYF
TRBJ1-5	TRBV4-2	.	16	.	TGTGCCAGCAGCCAAGATGGTCAGGTTAGCAATCAGCCCCAGCATTTT	CASSQDGQVSNQPQHF
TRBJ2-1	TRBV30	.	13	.	TGTGCCTGGGCAATTGACAGGTACAATGAGCAGTTCTTC	CAWAIDRYNEQFF
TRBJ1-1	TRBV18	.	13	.	TGTGCCAGCTCACTGCTCGCGGACACTGAAGCTTTCTTT	CASSLLADTEAFF
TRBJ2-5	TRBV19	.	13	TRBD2	TGTGCCAGTAGCGGGAGGAACCAAGAGACCCAGTACTTC	CASSGRNQETQYF
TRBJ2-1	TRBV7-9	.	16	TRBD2	TGTGCCAGCAGCTCTCCTAGCGGGAGGGCCTACAATGAGCAGTTCTTC	CASSSPSGRAYNEQFF
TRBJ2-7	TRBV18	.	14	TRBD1	TGTGCCAGCTCCTTGGACAGGGTTAGGGACGAGCAGTACTTC	CASSLDRVRDEQYF
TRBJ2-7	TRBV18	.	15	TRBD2	TGTGCCAGCTCACCAGGAAGCGGGGTGCACTACGAGCAGTACTTC	CASSPGSGVHYEQYF
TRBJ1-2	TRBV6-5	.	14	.	TGTGCCAGCAGTTCGGCGGGGGGAAACTATGGCTACACCTTC	CASSSAGGNYGYTF
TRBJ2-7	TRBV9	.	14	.	TGTGCCAGCAGCGTAGGTGGGCAGGGCTACGAGCAGTACTTC	CASSVGGQGYEQYF
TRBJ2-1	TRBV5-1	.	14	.	TGCGCCAGCAGCTTGTTGGTGACTAAGAATGAGCAGTTCTTC	CASSLLVTKNEQFF
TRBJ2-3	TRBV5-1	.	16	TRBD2	TGCGCCAGCAGCCCACGAGCAAGCGGGATCTCAGATACGCAGTATTTT	CASSPRASGISDTQYF
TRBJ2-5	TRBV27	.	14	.	TGTGCCAGCAGTTCATTAGCGGCGTGGGGGACCCAGTACTTC	CASSSLAAWGTQYF
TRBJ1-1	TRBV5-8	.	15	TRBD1	TGTGCCAGCAGCCTAGGGGACAGGGGGTTCACTGAAGCTTTCTTT	CASSLGDRGFTEAFF
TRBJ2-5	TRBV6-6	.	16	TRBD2	TGTGCCAGCAGTTACTCTCCTAGCGGGTATCGAGAGACCCAGTACTTC	CASSYSPSGYRETQYF
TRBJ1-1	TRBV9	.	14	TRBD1	TGTGCCAGCAGCGCGGGACAGAGGAACACTGAAGCTTTCTTT	CASSAGQRNTEAFF
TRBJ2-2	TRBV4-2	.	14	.	TGTGCCAGCAGCCAAGAGGGGCCCACCGGGGAGCTGTTTTTT	CASSQEGPTGELFF
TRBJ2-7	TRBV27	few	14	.	TGTGCCAGCAGTTCCGCCCCCGGGGGTGACGAGCAGTACTTC	CASSSAPGGDEQYF
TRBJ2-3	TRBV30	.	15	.	TGTGCCTGGGGGAGAGGGAAGACTAGCACAGATACGCAGTATTTT	CAWGRGKTSTDTQYF
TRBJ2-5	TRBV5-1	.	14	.	TGCGCCAGCAGCTGGGGACTTTCCGAAGAGACCCAGTACTTC	CASSWGLSEETQYF
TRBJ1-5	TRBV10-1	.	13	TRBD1	TGCGCCAGCAGTGGGACAGGCCCAGAGCCCCAGCATTTT	CASSGTGPEPQHF
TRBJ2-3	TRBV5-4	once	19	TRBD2	TGTGCCAGCAGCACCTTCTCCGGGACTAGCGGGAGTCCCACAGATACGCAGTATTTT	CASSTFSGTSGSPTDTQYF
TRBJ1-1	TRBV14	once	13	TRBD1	TGTGCCAGCAGCCAACAGGGGGGCACTGAAGCTTTCTTT	CASSQQGGTEAFF
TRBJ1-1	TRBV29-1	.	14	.	TGCAGCGTCTTGACAGTCGACATGAACACTGAAGCTTTCTTT	CSVLTVDMNTEAFF
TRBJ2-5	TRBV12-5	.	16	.	TGTGCTAGTGGACTGAGGTCACAGGGCCGTCTTGAGACCCAGTACTTC	CASGLRSQGRLETQYF
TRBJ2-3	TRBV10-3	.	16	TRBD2	TGTGCCATCAGTGGACTACTAGCGGGAGGAACAGATACGCAGTATTTT	CAISGLLAGGTDTQYF
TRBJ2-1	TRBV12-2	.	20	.	TGTGCAAGTCGCTTAGTACTTGTTGGGGTGCGGGAGGGCCCCTACAATGAGCAGTTCTTC	CASRLVLVGVREGPYNEQFF
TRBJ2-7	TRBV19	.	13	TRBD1	TGTGCCAGTAGTTGGGACAGCTCCTACGAGCAGTACTTC	CASSWDSSYEQYF
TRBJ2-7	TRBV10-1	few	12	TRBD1	TGCGCCAGCAGGGCGGACAGGGGCGAGCAGTACTTC	CASRADRGEQYF
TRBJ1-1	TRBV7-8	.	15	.	TGTGCCAGCAGCCCGCTGAGACACTTGAACACTGAAGCTTTCTTT	CASSPLRHLNTEAFF
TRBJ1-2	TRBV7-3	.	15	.	TGTGCCAGCAGCTTAACCCCGACAGGCCCTGAAGGCTACACCTTC	CASSLTPTGPEGYTF
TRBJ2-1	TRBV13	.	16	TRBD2	TGTGCCAGCAGCCCTTCCGGGACTAGCGTATACAATGAGCAGTTCTTC	CASSPSGTSVYNEQFF
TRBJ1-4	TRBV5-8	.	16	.	TGTGCCAGCAGCGTTTACTACGGATGGACTAATGAAAAACTGTTTTTT	CASSVYYGWTNEKLFF
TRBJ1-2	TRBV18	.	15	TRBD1	TGTGCCAGCTCACCACTCCGGACAGGGGAGGATGGCTACACCTTC	CASSPLRTGEDGYTF
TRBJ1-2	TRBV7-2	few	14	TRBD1	TGTGCCAGCAGCTTAAACAGGGGGAACTATGGCTACACCTTC	CASSLNRGNYGYTF
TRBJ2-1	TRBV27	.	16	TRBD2	TGTGCCAGCAGTTCCGGGACTAGCGGAGGCTACAATGAGCAGTTCTTC	CASSSGTSGGYNEQFF
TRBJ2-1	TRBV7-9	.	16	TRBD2	TGTGCCAGCAGCTCTTGGACTAGCGGGAGTGACGATGAGCAGTTCTTC	CASSSWTSGSDDEQFF
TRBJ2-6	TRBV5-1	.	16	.	TGCGCCAGCAGCTTGGAACGGGTAACTGGGGCCAACGTCCTGACTTTC	CASSLERVTGANVLTF
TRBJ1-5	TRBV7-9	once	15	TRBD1	TGTGCCAGCAGCTTAGGACAGGGAGTTGCTCAGCCCCAGCATTTT	CASSLGQGVAQPQHF
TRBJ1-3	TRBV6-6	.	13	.	TGTGCCAGCAGCCGGGACTCTGGAAACACCATATATTTT	CASSRDSGNTIYF
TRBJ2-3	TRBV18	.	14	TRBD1	TGTGCCAGCTCTCCGACAGGGTTCGCAGATACGCAGTATTTT	CASSPTGFADTQYF
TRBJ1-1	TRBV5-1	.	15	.	TGCGCCAGCAGCTTGCGAGTCGGGGGTGGCACTGAAGCTTTCTTT	CASSLRVGGGTEAFF
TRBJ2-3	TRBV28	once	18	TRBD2	TGTGCCAGCAGTTTATGGAGGACTAGCGGGAGAGCGACAGATACGCAGTATTTT	CASSLWRTSGRATDTQYF
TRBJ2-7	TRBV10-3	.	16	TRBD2	TGTGCCATCAGTGACCCTAGCGGGAAACCGACCTACGAGCAGTACTTC	CAISDPSGKPTYEQYF
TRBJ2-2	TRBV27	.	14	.	TGTGCCAGCAGTTTACAAGGGGCGGGAGGGGAGCTGTTTTTT	CASSLQGAGGELFF
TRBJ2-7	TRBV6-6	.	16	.	TGTGCCAGCAGTTACCAGGGCGGGACCTCCCTGTTGGAGCAGTACTTC	CASSYQGGTSLLEQYF
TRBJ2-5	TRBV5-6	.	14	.	TGTGCCAGCAGCTTCATATTCCAGGAAGAGACCCAGTACTTC	CASSFIFQEETQYF
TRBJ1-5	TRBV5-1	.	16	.	TGCGCCAGCAGCTTGGAAGGGGGTCTGGGCAATCAGCCCCAGCATTTT	CASSLEGGLGNQPQHF
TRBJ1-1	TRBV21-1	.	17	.	TGTGCCAGCAGCCAACGGGACAGGGGCACAATAGGGCCTGAAGCTTTCTTT	CASSQRDRGTIGPEAFF
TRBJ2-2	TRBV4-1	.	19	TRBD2	TGCGCCAGCAGCCGAAGAGTGTCTAGCGGGAGTGGGTACACCGGGGAGCTGTTTTTT	CASSRRVSSGSGYTGELFF